These 32 T cell receptor beta chains share one sample of origin, sequenced in a study of OX40 agonist ivuxolimab in advanced cancers. The repertoire was sequenced with immunoSEQ multiplex PCR; TCRdb's copy has only in-frame clones and lacks some. Of some 61,000 clones in the sample, approximately 87% were seen once. The sample was CD4+ or CD8+ T cells sorted from blood, taken in a trial of the OX40 agonist ivuxolimab. The receptors were gathered from an adult with an advanced solid tumor such as melanoma, head and neck, liver or kidney cancer.

The chain combines TRBV21-1 with TRBJ1-4. TRBV21-1 is marked as a pseudogene. This CDR3 contains 18 residues. The CDR3 DNA reads TGTGCCAGCTATCTTGGGATCAGAAAGTTGCCCTACGGTGAAAAACTGTTTTTT. The encoded protein is CASYLGIRKLPYGEKLFF.

The chain uses TRBV19 and TRBJ1-5; D ambiguous. CDR3 length: 16 residues. Germline-derived CDR1 and CDR2 are LNHDA and SQIVND (reference sequence). V lost 1 base and J 2 bases, leaving 12 bases between the germline ends. CDR3 sequence: CASSIGAGWGNQPQHF. In DNA, the CDR3 is TGTGCCAGTAGTATAGGGGCCGGATGGGGCAATCAGCCCCAGCATTTT.

The rearrangement links TRBV5-8 to TRBJ2-2, with 9 bases fitting TRBD1. The CDR3 is 17 amino acids. The germline V gene encodes CDR1 SGHTS and CDR2 YDEGEE. Trimming cost V 1 base and J 1 base; bases outside gene matches: 5. In nucleotides, the CDR3 is TGTGCCAGCAGCTTGTTTACAGGGGGCCAGAACACCGGGGAGCTGTTTTTT. This gives the protein CASSLFTGGQNTGELFF.

V usage is TRBV2 and J usage is TRBJ1-4; no definite D call. V shed 4 bases and J shed 6 bases, with 6 bases lying between them. Germline CDR1 and CDR2: SNHLY and FYNNEI. This CDR3 has 12 residues. CDR3 DNA: TGTGCCAGCAGTGCCCACCATGAAAAACTGTTTTTT. This encodes CASSAHHEKLFF. The full variable domain, rest sourced from reference TRBV2 and TRBJ1-4, is EPEVTQTPSHQVTQMGQEVILRCVPISNHLYFYWYRQILGQKVEFLVSFYNNEISEKSEIFDDQFSVERPDGSNFTLKIRSTKLEDSAMYFCASSAHHEKLFFGSGTQLSVL.

This clone has a single count. V and J are TRBV18 and TRBJ2-1, with TRBD2 identical over 13 bases. J was trimmed by 8 bases and V by 0 bases; bases with no gene match: 1. Germline V gives CDR1 KGHSH, CDR2 LQKENI. This CDR3 is built from 15 residues. The CDR3 bases are TGTGCCAGCTCACCACCGACTAGCGGGAGGTATGAGCAGTTCTTC. Translated: CASSPPTSGRYEQFF.

The CDR3 here is CASSQGADNSPLHF. The CDR3 DNA reads as TGCGCCAGCAGCCAAGGAGCGGATAATTCACCCCTCCACTTT. This chain connects TRBV4-1 to TRBJ1-6; D is unresolved. Germline loops: CDR1 MGHRA, CDR2 YSYEKL. V dropped 1 base and J dropped 5 bases, with 6 bases sitting between them. The CDR3 contains 14 residues.

The J gene is TRBJ1-5, the V gene TRBV2, with D tentatively TRBD1 (5 bases). Germline V CDR1 and CDR2: SNHLY, FYNNEI. The CDR3 extends over 13 amino acids. Trimming stripped 7 bases from V and 2 bases from J, with 9 bases between. The CDR3 nucleotides are TGTGCCAGCAAGAGGGACGGCAATCAGCCCCAGCATTTT. It yields the protein CASKRDGNQPQHF. The variable domain in full, with the rest retrieved from reference TRBV2 and TRBJ1-5, is EPEVTQTPSHQVTQMGQEVILRCVPISNHLYFYWYRQILGQKVEFLVSFYNNEISEKSEIFDDQFSVERPDGSNFTLKIRSTKLEDSAMYFCASKRDGNQPQHFGDGTRLSIL.

The chain's CDR3 is CASSFDGSSYEQYF. The CDR3, as DNA: TGTGCCAGCAGCTTTGACGGGAGCTCCTACGAGCAGTACTTC. The rearrangement links TRBV7-8 to TRBJ2-7, with a possible D match to TRBD2 (6 bases). The germline V and J ends were trimmed by 3 bases and 0 bases, with 9 bases remaining between them. CDR1 is SGHVS, CDR2 FQNEAQ, per germline. The CDR3 consists of 14 residues.

This clone was found once. The V and J genes are TRBV5-6 and TRBJ1-4; 8 positions match TRBD1. V was pared by 4 bases and J by 4 bases, with 6 bases of the junction left unmatched. Germline lookup yields CDR1 SGHDT and CDR2 YYEEEE. The CDR3 is made up of 15 amino acids. CDR3 in amino acids: CASSHRTGLNEKLFF. CDR3 DNA sequence: TGTGCCAGCAGCCACCGGACAGGGCTTAATGAAAAACTGTTTTTT.

V and J are TRBV7-2 and TRBJ2-2; TRBD1 aligns across 7 bases. The J segment lost 1 base and the V segment lost 1 base, leaving 0 bases of the junction unmatched. The CDR3 consists of 15 residues. Germline lookup yields CDR1 SGHTA and CDR2 FQGNSA. The CDR3 DNA reads TGTGCCAGCAGCTTAGGGGACAGGAACACCGGGGAGCTGTTTTTT. This gives the protein CASSLGDRNTGELFF.

The chain combines TRBV29-1 with TRBJ2-7; unclear D gene. With 8 bases removed from V and 3 bases from J, the gap between germline ends came to 11 bases. CDR1 SQVTM and CDR2 ANQGSEA come from the germline V gene. This CDR3 has 11 amino acids. The CDR3 nucleotides are TGCAGCTCAACAGAAAACTACGAGCAGTACTTC. It yields the protein CSSTENYEQYF.

CDR3 coding DNA: TGTGCCAGCCGATCCACCGACAGGTCCTACGAGCAGTACTTC. It yields the protein CASRSTDRSYEQYF. J is TRBJ2-7 and V is TRBV19; the D gene is possibly TRBD1 (6 bases). Germline V gene data show CDR1 as LNHDA and CDR2 as SQIVND (reference sequence). The ends were cut back, 9 bases at V and 1 base at J, with 16 bases in the middle. The CDR3 contains 14 residues.

The chain joins TRBV10-3 to TRBJ2-1; the match to TRBD2 covers 8 bases. Per the germline V gene, CDR1 is ENHRY and CDR2 is SYGVKD. V shed 1 base and J 13 bases; nucleotides not matched to a gene: 3. The CDR3 loop spans 12 amino acids. Here the CDR3 reads CAISELGTSQFF. CDR3 bases: TGTGCCATCAGTGAGTTGGGGACTAGTCAGTTCTTC.

The CDR3 loop is CASSYPPGGPGKPQHF. DNA of the CDR3: TGTGCCAGTAGCTACCCCCCAGGGGGCCCAGGAAAGCCCCAGCATTTT. The chain joins TRBV19 to TRBJ1-5, with 8 positions matching TRBD1. Trimming took 6 bases from V and 8 from J; bases not matched to a gene: 15. CDR1 is LNHDA, CDR2 SQIVND, per germline (reference sequence). The CDR3 is made up of 16 amino acids.

This CDR3 reads CAWTYGEYGYTF. The CDR3 region has the DNA TGTGCCTGGACCTACGGGGAATATGGCTACACCTTC. The chain couples TRBV30 to TRBJ1-2; D is uncertain. V dropped 4 bases and J dropped 5 bases, with 11 bases sitting between them. This CDR3 contains 12 residues. From germline, CDR1 is GTSNPN and CDR2 SVGIG (reference sequence).

The V and J genes are TRBV5-1 and TRBJ2-1; no definite D call. In germline, CDR1 is SGHRS, CDR2 YFSETQ. V lost 6 bases and J lost 7, with 17 bases in between. This CDR3 has 14 amino acids. The CDR3 loop is CASTRPEEGNEQFF. CDR3 DNA sequence: TGCGCCAGCACCCGCCCTGAGGAAGGGAATGAGCAGTTCTTC. The whole variable domain, filled in from reference TRBV5-1 and TRBJ2-1, reads KAGVTQTPRYLIKTRGQQVTLSCSPISGHRSVSWYQQTPGQGLQFLFEYFSETQRNKGNFPGRFSGRQFSNSRSEMNVSTLELGDSALYLCASTRPEEGNEQFFGPGTRLTVL.

The CDR3 nucleotides are TGTGCCAGCAGCTCCCTGCAGTCCCGGGGCCCCTACGAGCAGTACTTC. Residues: CASSSLQSRGPYEQYF. The chain links TRBV11-2 to TRBJ2-7; either TRBD1 or TRBD2 may fit D (5 bases each). This CDR3 is 16 amino acids long. V was pared by 4 bases and J by 2 bases, with 18 bases between. Germline V gene sequence: CDR1 SGHAT, CDR2 FQNNGV.

The genes are TRBV2 and TRBJ1-4; D remains unclear. Trimming removed 4 bases at V and 7 bases at J, with 16 bases between. The CDR3 sequence is 15 residues long. The germline V gene encodes CDR1 SNHLY and CDR2 FYNNEI. The chain's CDR3 is CASSGAPALGEKLFF. The CDR3 DNA reads TGTGCCAGCAGTGGCGCGCCTGCGTTGGGTGAAAAACTGTTTTTT.

V is TRBV2 and J is TRBJ1-2; D is perhaps TRBD1 (5 bases). V was pared by 8 bases and J by 3 bases, with 7 bases between. Germline-derived CDR1 and CDR2 are SNHLY and FYNNEI. The CDR3 runs 11 residues. The CDR3 DNA sequence: TGTGCCAGCGGGGCGGACTATGGCTACACCTTC. Protein sequence: CASGADYGYTF.

The chain has TRBV2 and TRBJ2-2, with 7 bases that match TRBD1. This CDR3 is built from 15 residues. The trim removed 6 bases at V and 3 bases at J, leaving 7 bases unmatched. In germline, CDR1 is SNHLY, CDR2 FYNNEI. CDR3: CASRLGQGDTGELFF. The CDR3 DNA reads as TGTGCCAGCAGATTGGGGCAGGGGGACACCGGGGAGCTGTTTTTT.

CDR3 sequence reads: CASSLGGAGEETQYF. As DNA, the CDR3 is TGTGCCAGCAGCTTAGGAGGGGCAGGGGAAGAGACCCAGTACTTC. The chain joins TRBV7-6 to TRBJ2-5; D is perhaps TRBD1 (6 bases). This CDR3 has 15 amino acids. Trimming shortened V by 1 base and J by 3 bases, and 12 bases separated the two germline ends. CDR1 is SGHVS, CDR2 FNYEAQ, per germline.

The V call is TRBV5-1, the J call TRBJ2-1, with 12 bases identical to TRBD1. This CDR3 region has 15 residues. In germline, CDR1 is SGHRS, CDR2 YFSETQ. Germline trimming cut 3 bases from V and 7 bases from J; bases unmatched to any gene: 5. The CDR3 DNA is TGCGCCAGCAGCTCGGGACAGGGGGCGGGAAATGAGCAGTTCTTC. Translation gives CASSSGQGAGNEQFF.

V and J are TRBV7-9 and TRBJ1-1, with 8 bases fitting TRBD1. Germline CDR1 reads SEHNR; CDR2 reads FQNEAQ (reference sequence). The length of the CDR3 is 12 residues. J lost 7 bases, V lost 4 bases, and 2 bases had no gene match. The CDR3 coding sequence is TGTGCCAGCAGCTCCACAGGGGGTGAAGCTTTCTTT. Translating it yields CASSSTGGEAFF. Variable domain in full (rest from reference TRBV7-9 and TRBJ1-1): DTGVSQNPRHKITKRGQNVTFRCDPISEHNRLYWYRQTLGQGPEFLTYFQNEAQLEKSRLLSDRFSAERPKGSFSTLEIQRTEQGDSAMYLCASSSTGGEAFFGQGTRLTVV.

The rearrangement links TRBV11-3 to TRBJ1-4; D perhaps matches TRBD1 (6 bases). The V end was cut by 5 bases, the J end by 8 bases, with 18 bases between. The CDR3 contains 15 residues. Germline lookup yields CDR1 SGHNT and CDR2 YENEEA. This chain's CDR3 is CASSALWGAREKLFF. Written as DNA, the CDR3 is TGTGCCAGCAGCGCGTTGTGGGGGGCTAGAGAAAAACTGTTTTTT. The full variable domain, in which reference TRBV11-3 and TRBJ1-4 provide the parts outside the CDR3, is EAGVVQSPRYKIIEKKQPVAFWCNPISGHNTLYWYLQNLGQGPELLIRYENEEAVDDSQLPKDRFSAERLKGVDSTLKIQPAELGDSAVYLCASSALWGAREKLFFGSGTQLSVL.

The rearrangement uses TRBV21-1 and TRBJ1-4; the D call of TRBD1 is as the table states it, not checked on the DNA. TRBV21-1 is a recognized pseudogene. The CDR3 has 16 residues. The CDR3 DNA follows: TGTGCCAGCAGCGGCCGGGACACATCAACTAATGAAAAACTGTTTTTT. Translation gives CASSGRDTSTNEKLFF.

This chain connects TRBV2 to TRBJ2-3; TRBD1 matches 7 bases. Germline CDR1 is SNHLY and CDR2 is FYNNEI. The CDR3 is 14 amino acids. J gave up 0 bases and V 7 bases, and 4 bases lay outside the gene matches. DNA of the CDR3: TGTGCCAGCAAAGCAGGGGGTAGCACAGATACGCAGTATTTT. This sequence encodes CASKAGGSTDTQYF.

The genes are TRBV2 and TRBJ1-1, with TRBD1 as a possible D gene (5 bases). Germline V gene lookup returns CDR1 SNHLY and CDR2 FYNNEI. This CDR3 spans 14 amino acids. V dropped 5 bases and J dropped 2 bases, with 12 bases sitting between them. Written as DNA, the CDR3 is TGTGCCAGCAGTCCAGGGCGCATCAACACTGAAGCTTTCTTT. This encodes CASSPGRINTEAFF.

The J gene is TRBJ2-3, the V gene TRBV6-1; the match to TRBD2 covers 11 bases. The ends lost 3 bases at V and 0 bases at J; junction bases unmatched: 5. Germline V gives CDR1 MNHNS, CDR2 SASEGT. The CDR3 is 17 amino acids. The CDR3 region has the DNA TGTGCCAGCAGTGACAAGACTAGCGGGGACAGCACAGATACGCAGTATTTT. Translated: CASSDKTSGDSTDTQYF.

This chain joins TRBV18 and TRBJ2-1; the D gene is possibly TRBD2 (6 bases). Germline CDR1 is KGHSH and CDR2 is LQKENI. V was trimmed by 3 bases and J by 1 base, leaving 16 bases between them. This CDR3 contains 17 residues. The CDR3 DNA is TGTGCCAGCTCACCCGAAAAGGGACTTCCTTCCTACAATGAGCAGTTCTTC. Translating gives CASSPEKGLPSYNEQFF.

V gene TRBV11-2 combines with J gene TRBJ2-2; TRBD1 aligns across 10 bases. V trimming: 5 bases; J trimming: 4 bases; junction bases outside the gene matches: 10. CDR1 and CDR2 (germline): SGHAT, FQNNGV. This CDR3 is 17 amino acids long. CDR3 nucleotides: TGTGCCAGCAGCGAAGTCCCCGGACAGGGGGTCACCGGGGAGCTGTTTTTT. Its protein product is CASSEVPGQGVTGELFF.

The genes are TRBV7-3 and TRBJ1-2, with D perhaps matching TRBD1 (5 bases). The CDR3 totals 13 residues. Germline-derived CDR1 and CDR2 are SGHTA and FQGTGA. The V end was cut by 4 bases, the J end by 10 bases, with 16 bases between. In DNA, the CDR3 is TGTGCCAGCAGCTCCGGGACGACGGGTAACTACACCTTC. Encoded protein: CASSSGTTGNYTF.

The chain carries TRBV11-2 and TRBJ2-2; no definite D call. The V gene lost 5 bases and the J gene lost 1 base, with 17 bases spanning the gap. Germline assignment: CDR1 SGHAT and CDR2 FQNNGV. This CDR3 has 17 residues. CDR3 amino acids: CASSPKVALRNTGELFF. CDR3 in DNA: TGTGCCAGCAGCCCCAAGGTAGCTCTCAGGAACACCGGGGAGCTGTTTTTT.